This T cell receptor beta chain originates from a study of shared clonotypes between healthy human individuals. The naive CD8 fraction comprised CD45RO-negative cells positively selected for CCR7 and excluded terminally differentiated effector memory CD45RA+ cells. Method: immunoSEQ multiplex PCR; TCRdb's copy keeps in-frame clones and lacks some. The table records about 2 million clones, approximately 95% of them present only once. Germline V gives CDR1 SGHDT, CDR2 YYEEEE. The CDR3 is made up of 16 amino acids. V lost 4 bases and J lost 2; bases outside the gene matches: 7. V is TRBV5-6 and J is TRBJ2-1, with TRBD2 matching 9 bases. The sequencing input was naive CD8+ T cells sorted from blood. This clonotype was sampled from a man aged 18 to 30 in good health. CDR3 residues: CASSGTAGGTYNEQFF. DNA for the CDR3: TGTGCCAGCAGCGGGACAGCGGGGGGAACCTACAATGAGCAGTTCTTC. The entire variable domain, with the rest obtained from reference TRBV5-6 and TRBJ2-1, is as follows: DAGVTQSPTHLIKTRGQQVTLRCSPKSGHDTVSWYQQALGQGPQFIFQYYEEEERQRGNFPDRFSGHQFPNYSSELNVNALLLGDSALYLCASSGTAGGTYNEQFFGPGTRLTVL.